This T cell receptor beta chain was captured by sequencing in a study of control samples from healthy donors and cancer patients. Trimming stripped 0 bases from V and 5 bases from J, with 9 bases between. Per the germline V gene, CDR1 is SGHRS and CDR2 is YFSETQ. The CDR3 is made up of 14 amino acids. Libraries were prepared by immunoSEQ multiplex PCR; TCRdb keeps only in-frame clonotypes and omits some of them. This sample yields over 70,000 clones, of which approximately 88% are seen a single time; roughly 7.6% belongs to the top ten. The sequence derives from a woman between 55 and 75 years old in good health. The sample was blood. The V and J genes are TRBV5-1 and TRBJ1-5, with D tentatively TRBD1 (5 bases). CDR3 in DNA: TGCGCCAGCAGCTTGGGACCGGGGGATCAGCCCCAGCATTTT. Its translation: CASSLGPGDQPQHF. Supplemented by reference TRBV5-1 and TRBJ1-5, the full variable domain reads KAGVTQTPRYLIKTRGQQVTLSCSPISGHRSVSWYQQTPGQGLQFLFEYFSETQRNKGNFPGRFSGRQFSNSRSEMNVSTLELGDSALYLCASSLGPGDQPQHFGDGTRLSIL.